The entry below describes one TCR beta chain. Trimming cost V 8 bases and J 1 base, with 12 bases left between them. The V gene's germline CDR1 is LGHDT and CDR2 YNNKEL (reference sequence). The CDR3 sequence is 13 residues long. The source of the sample is a study of CD8 T cells in Susac syndrome. On the study more broadly: Clinically active disease was present in 5 or 6 of the sequenced Susac syndrome patients. Roughly 8 of these patients were in remission. The Susac syndrome patients were therapy-naive, on corticosteroids, or on intravenous immunoglobulin alone at blood draw.

TCR beta was sequenced from blood CD8+ and CD4+ T cells. Random hexamers were used to reverse transcribe the RNA input (about 0.5 to 1 ug). Amplification of the TCR beta CDR3 was carried out by immunoSEQ multiplex PCR, which spanned a total of 54 Vbeta and 13 Jbeta segments. TCRdb recomputed calls from the immunoSEQ multiplex PCR reads with MiXCR, one row per CDR3 protein. The sample holds about 180,000 distinct CDR3 sequences, 94% seen once. The sequence was obtained from a human donor with Susac syndrome. The source material was CD4+ T cells from PBMCs. This chain links TRBV3-1 with TRBJ2-7; D is unclear. The CDR3 region has the DNA TGTGCCAGCGCCCCCGGGTATTCCTACGAGCAGTACTTC. Translated: CASAPGYSYEQYF.